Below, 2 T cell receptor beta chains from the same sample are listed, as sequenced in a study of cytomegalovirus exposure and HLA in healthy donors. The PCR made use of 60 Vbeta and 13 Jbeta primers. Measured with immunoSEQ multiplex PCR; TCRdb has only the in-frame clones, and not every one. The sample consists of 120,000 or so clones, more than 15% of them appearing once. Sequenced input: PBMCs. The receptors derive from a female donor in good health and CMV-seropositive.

CDR3 protein: CASSLSMTSGSIDEQFF. DNA for the CDR3: TGTGCCAGCAGTTTATCCATGACTAGCGGGAGTATCGATGAGCAGTTCTTC. The rearrangement links TRBV27 to TRBJ2-1; TRBD2 matches 12 bases. Germline V gene sequence: CDR1 MNHEY, CDR2 SMNVEV (reference sequence). This CDR3 comprises 17 residues. The trim removed 0 bases at V and 8 bases at J, leaving 8 bases unmatched.

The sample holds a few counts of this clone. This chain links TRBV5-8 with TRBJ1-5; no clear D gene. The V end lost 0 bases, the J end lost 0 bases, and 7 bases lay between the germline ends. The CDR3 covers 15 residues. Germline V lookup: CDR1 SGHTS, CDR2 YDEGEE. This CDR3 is CASSLVSYSNQPQHF. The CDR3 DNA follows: TGTGCCAGCAGCTTGGTCTCGTATAGCAATCAGCCCCAGCATTTT.